Following are 16 T cell receptor beta chains from one sample sequenced in a study of blood T cell repertoires in COVID-19. Sequencing used immunoSEQ multiplex PCR; TCRdb keeps in-frame clones, though not all of them. The table includes 150,000 to 170,000 clones, around 80% detected once. The specimen was PBMCs or T cells enriched from blood (not recorded which). These receptors all stem from a man aged 45 to 65 who had recovered from COVID-19.

Here the CDR3 reads CASSFHLTGSNQPQHF. The CDR3 region has the DNA TGTGCCAGCAGCTTTCACCTGACGGGGAGCAATCAGCCCCAGCATTTT. This chain connects TRBV7-9 to TRBJ1-5; D ambiguous. V was clipped by 3 bases and J by 1 base, with 13 bases between them. This CDR3 is built from 16 residues. Germline CDR1 reads SEHNR; CDR2 reads FQNEAQ (reference sequence).

V and J are TRBV18 and TRBJ2-2, with 10 bases lining up with TRBD1. Unmatched junction bases numbered 6, after V lost 7 bases and J lost 4 bases. The CDR3 extends over 15 amino acids. Germline loops: CDR1 KGHSH, CDR2 LQKENI. CDR3 sequence (DNA): TGTGCCAGCTTTGACAGGGGGCGAGGCACCGGGGAGCTGTTTTTT. Protein sequence: CASFDRGRGTGELFF.

This chain joins TRBV5-1 and TRBJ2-7; TRBD1 matches 9 bases. Looked up from germline, CDR1 is SGHRS and CDR2 is YFSETQ. V dropped 2 bases and J dropped 2; count of bases not matched to a gene: 8. The CDR3 loop spans 16 amino acids. CDR3 sequence reads: CASSLGDRERTYEQYF. The DNA of the CDR3 is TGCGCCAGCAGCTTAGGGGACAGGGAGAGAACCTACGAGCAGTACTTC.

The rearrangement uses TRBV19 and TRBJ2-2, with 7 bases fitting TRBD1. With 1 base clipped from V and 5 bases from J, the junction kept 4 bases outside the gene matches. The CDR3 extends over 15 amino acids. Germline CDR1 is LNHDA and CDR2 is SQIVND (reference sequence). The CDR3 DNA is TGTGCCAGTAGTATAGTAGGGGGCGCGACCGGGGAGCTGTTTTTT. It encodes CASSIVGGATGELFF.

V is TRBV19 and J is TRBJ2-1; maybe TRBD1 (6 bases). V lost 5 bases and J lost 6, with 14 bases in between. The CDR3 spans 14 residues. CDR1 and CDR2 (germline): LNHDA, SQIVND (reference sequence). CDR3 nucleotides: TGTGCCAGTAGTTCCCAGGACAGTCTCAATGAGCAGTTCTTC. Translating it yields CASSSQDSLNEQFF.

The V gene is TRBV9, the J gene TRBJ2-3, with 7 bases matching TRBD2. From germline, CDR1 is SGDLS and CDR2 YYNGEE. CDR3 size: 15 residues. V shed 4 bases, J shed 0 bases, and the junction held 5 bases outside the gene matches. CDR3 sequence: CASSSGTTSTDTQYF. Here the CDR3 DNA reads TGTGCCAGCAGCTCGGGGACTACTAGCACAGATACGCAGTATTTT.

V gene TRBV2 combines with J gene TRBJ2-7; no clear D gene. This CDR3 has 14 residues. The V end lost 3 bases, the J end lost 0 bases, and 9 bases lay between the germline ends. Germline lookup yields CDR1 SNHLY and CDR2 FYNNEI. CDR3 DNA: TGTGCCAGCAGTGACTACGGTAGCTCCTACGAGCAGTACTTC. It codes for CASSDYGSSYEQYF.

This clone has a handful of counts. The CDR3 region is CASSQVGVHVYF. The CDR3 DNA reads TGTGCCAGCAGCCAAGTCGGGGTCCACGTATATTTT. The chain uses TRBV14 and TRBJ1-3; D is ambiguous. The V gene lost 1 base and the J gene lost 14 bases, with 12 bases spanning the gap. CDR1 and CDR2 (germline): SGHDN, FVKESK. CDR3 length: 12 amino acids.

The gene calls are TRBV9 and TRBJ1-2; 9 bases align to TRBD1. Unmatched junction bases numbered 15, after V lost 4 bases and J lost 8 bases. CDR3 size: 16 residues. The V gene's germline CDR1 is SGDLS and CDR2 YYNGEE. The CDR3 spells CASSQLLDRGSQGYTF. For the CDR3, the DNA is TGTGCCAGCAGCCAACTTCTGGACAGGGGATCGCAGGGCTACACCTTC. Supplemented by reference TRBV9 and TRBJ1-2, the full variable domain reads DSGVTQTPKHLITATGQRVTLRCSPRSGDLSVYWYQQSLDQGLQFLIQYYNGEERAKGNILERFSAQQFPDLHSELNLSSLELGDSALYFCASSQLLDRGSQGYTFGSGTRLTVV.

The V gene is TRBV6-2 or TRBV6-3, the J gene TRBJ1-1; tentatively, D is TRBD1 (5 bases). Germline loops: CDR1 MNHEY, CDR2 SVGEGT. Trimming took off 2 bases at V and 2 bases at J, with 12 bases between the two ends. CDR3 length: 15 residues. CDR3 protein: CASSYPLGGNTEAFF. Written as DNA, the CDR3 is TGTGCCAGCAGTTACCCTCTGGGGGGAAACACTGAAGCTTTCTTT.

J is TRBJ1-3 and V is TRBV5-1; 7 nucleotides align to TRBD1. Germline V CDR1 and CDR2: SGHRS, YFSETQ. V lost 1 base, J lost 1 base, and 8 bases stayed unmatched. The CDR3 spans 17 residues. Written as DNA, the CDR3 is TGCGCCAGCAGCTTGCGGGAGGGGGCGAAATCTGGAAACACCATATATTTT. It encodes CASSLREGAKSGNTIYF.

The chain has TRBV7-6 and TRBJ1-1; D may be TRBD1 (6 bases). Looked up from germline, CDR1 is SGHVS and CDR2 is FNYEAQ. V lost 5 bases and J 3 bases, leaving 16 bases between the germline ends. The CDR3 runs 15 residues. CDR3 sequence (DNA): TGTGCCAGCAGCATCGAACAGGGTCGGGACACTGAAGCTTTCTTT. Its translation: CASSIEQGRDTEAFF.

The rearrangement joins TRBV7-9 to TRBJ2-1, with TRBD2 identical over 9 bases. The V gene end was trimmed by 3 bases and the J gene end by 10 bases; junction bases not matched to a gene: 1. The CDR3 length is 12 residues. Germline CDR1 reads SEHNR; CDR2 reads FQNEAQ (reference sequence). The CDR3 DNA reads as TGTGCCAGCAGCTTGAGCGGGGGGGAGCAGTTCTTC. Protein sequence: CASSLSGGEQFF.

V is TRBV5-6 and J is TRBJ1-4, with D possibly being TRBD1 (5 bases). Germline V lookup: CDR1 SGHDT, CDR2 YYEEEE. The CDR3 has 16 amino acids. With 3 bases removed from V and 0 bases from J, the gap between germline ends came to 12 bases. CDR3 sequence: CASSSRRDATNEKLFF. The CDR3 region has the DNA TGTGCCAGCAGCTCCAGGAGGGACGCAACTAATGAAAAACTGTTTTTT.

The chain links TRBV19 to TRBJ1-6; 8 bases agree with TRBD1. CDR1 is LNHDA and CDR2 is SQIVND in the germline V gene (reference sequence). The ends lost 5 bases at V and 8 bases at J; junction bases unmatched: 5. The CDR3 contains 14 residues. CDR3 sequence: CASSLDREYSPLHF. The CDR3 DNA sequence: TGTGCCAGTAGTCTGGACAGGGAGTATTCACCCCTCCACTTT.

This clone is a singleton in its sample. The V call is TRBV5-5, the J call TRBJ2-3, with D perhaps matching TRBD1 (7 bases). The germline gives CDR1 SGHKS, CDR2 YYEKEE (reference sequence). V was pared by 2 bases and J by 0 bases, with 10 bases between. The CDR3 length is 15 residues. The CDR3 DNA reads as TGTGCCAGCAGCTTCGGGGGACAGAGCACAGATACGCAGTATTTT. Translated, it gives CASSFGGQSTDTQYF. Filled out from reference TRBV5-5 and TRBJ2-3, the complete variable domain reads DAGVTQSPTHLIKTRGQQVTLRCSPISGHKSVSWYQQVLGQGPQFIFQYYEKEERGRGNFPDRFSARQFPNYSSELNVNALLLGDSALYLCASSFGGQSTDTQYFGPGTRLTVL.